The following is a TCR beta chain sequence with its context. This clonotype showed up many times. Its antigen remains unidentified. Per-nucleotide qualities are absent, and no much larger clonotype sits a single base away. Libraries came from PCR. For sequencing, an Illumina HiSeq 2500 was employed. TCR libraries were prepared with molecular barcoding, using unique molecular identifiers to normalize TCRbeta repertoire quantification. TCRdb reprocessed the public reads (quality trimming at Q25 with fastp, clone calling with MiXCR) and kept in-frame beta chains. Every entry covers one CDR3 protein and lists the most common genes and DNA from its rows. Present in this sample are about 980,000 distinct CDR3 sequences, roughly 29% of which were seen just once. The top ten hold under 30% of the sample. The data derive from a study of T-cell reconstitution after alpha-beta-depleted transplantation in children (dated by TCRdb to the mid-2010s). Turning to the overall study: Using TCR repertoire profiling, the study followed T-cell immune reconstitution in a quantitative way in children after TCRalphabeta/CD19-depleted allogeneic hematopoietic cell transplantation. The full study reports these points: In some patients, the high TCRbeta diversity seen at day 60 was put down to recipient T cells and intrathymic progenitors that had survived conditioning. The apparently early recovery of alphabetaT-cell counts about two months after transplant reportedly depended on only several hundred rapidly expanded clones that came from non-depleted graft cells. Hyperexpanded clone frequencies declined over subsequent months; after one year, T-cell counts and TCRbeta diversity were mostly attributed to newly produced T cells.

In the paper's terms, the treatment or condition label means: allogeneic hematopoietic cell transplantation with graft depleted of TCRalphabeta T cells and CD19 B cells. TCRalphabeta/CD19-depleted allogeneic hematopoietic cell grafts were given to the transplant recipients, all of whom were children. The CDR3 covers 15 residues, taking in both the cysteine and the phenylalanine. Only the CDR3 region is kept as DNA, spanning 45 bases read in frame from base 1. CDR1 and CDR2 (SGHTA, FQGTGA) derive from the germline V gene. V loses 2 bases at its end and J loses 2 bases; junction bases beyond the gene matches: 2.

The source was PBMCs, mostly from graft donor cells, collected 360 days after TCRalphabeta/CD19-depleted stem cell transplant. This clonotype was sampled from a boy less than two years old who had a stem cell transplant for SCID, so the T cells may come from the graft donor. This chain joins TRBV7-3 to TRBJ2-1, with 8 central nucleotides matching TRBD2. The CDR3 reads as follows: CASSLELAAYNEQFF. The DNA sequence is TGTGCCAGCAGCTTAGAACTAGCGGCCTACAATGAGCAGTTCTTC.